The 20 T cell receptor beta chains below all came from one sample that was sequenced in a study of blood T cell repertoires in COVID-19. The repertoire was sequenced with immunoSEQ multiplex PCR; TCRdb's copy has only in-frame clones and lacks some. The top ten hold around 5.3% of the sample, which has roughly 70,000 clones, about 89% seen once. The sequenced sample consisted of peripheral blood. The receptors were gathered from a man aged 45-60 years with active COVID-19.

This clone was recorded once. V usage is TRBV7-2 and J usage is TRBJ1-5; a possible D gene is TRBD1 (5 bases). Germline V CDR1 and CDR2: SGHTA, FQGNSA. Trimming left V 3 bases short and J 6 bases short, with 24 bases between. The length of the CDR3 is 18 residues. The DNA of the CDR3 is TGTGCCAGCAGCTTCAATTCGTCCGGACATTTACGGAGTCAGCCCCAGCATTTT. It specifies CASSFNSSGHLRSQPQHF. Full variable domain (rest looked up from reference TRBV7-2 and TRBJ1-5): GAGVSQSPSNKVTEKGKDVELRCDPISGHTALYWYRQSLGQGLEFLIYFQGNSAPDKSGLPSDRFSAERTGGSVSTLTIQRTQQEDSAVYLCASSFNSSGHLRSQPQHFGDGTRLSIL.

The chain links TRBV9 to TRBJ2-5; 9 bases align to TRBD2. V was clipped by 0 bases and J by 1 base; unmatched bases: 4. The germline gives CDR1 SGDLS, CDR2 YYNGEE. CDR3 length equals 16 residues. The CDR3 DNA is TGTGCCAGCAGCGTAGCCCTAGCGGGAACCCAAGAGACCCAGTACTTC. It codes for CASSVALAGTQETQYF.

J is TRBJ1-2 and V is TRBV7-6; TRBD1 is a possible D gene (5 bases). This CDR3 spans 17 amino acids. V shed 4 bases and J shed 1 base, with 19 bases lying between them. Per the germline V gene, CDR1 is SGHVS and CDR2 is FNYEAQ. The CDR3, as DNA: TGTGCCAGCAGCTCTCTCCAGTCCGGAGGGGATAACTATGGCTACACCTTC. It is translated as CASSSLQSGGDNYGYTF.

The chain combines TRBV10-3 with TRBJ2-7, with 7 nucleotides matching TRBD1. V gave up 11 bases and J gave up 6 bases; unmatched junction bases: 7. The CDR3 is 11 residues long. Germline assignment: CDR1 ENHRY and CDR2 SYGVKD. CDR3 protein: CASTGEGEQYF. The CDR3 bases are TGTGCCTCCACAGGGGAAGGCGAGCAGTACTTC.

CDR3 amino acids: CASSYGRGLYNEQFF. CDR3 nucleotides: TGTGCCAGCAGTTACGGCAGGGGGCTTTACAATGAGCAGTTCTTC. This chain links TRBV6-2 or TRBV6-3 with TRBJ2-1, with 8 bases lining up with TRBD1. This CDR3 is built from 15 residues. Germline V gives CDR1 MNHEY, CDR2 SVGEGT. V dropped 2 bases and J dropped 4; count of bases not matched to a gene: 4.

Here the CDR3 reads CASRGPGGEGNSPLHF. The CDR3 nucleotides are TGTGCCAGCAGGGGACCGGGAGGGGAGGGTAATTCACCCCTCCACTTT. The rearrangement uses TRBV6-6 and TRBJ1-6, with D possibly being TRBD1 (5 bases). Looked up from germline, CDR1 is MNHNY and CDR2 is SVGAGI (reference sequence). The CDR3 loop spans 16 amino acids. Trimming left V 6 bases short and J 6 bases short, with 18 bases between.

The V and J genes are TRBV18 and TRBJ2-4; D call uncertain. There are 14 residues in the CDR3. V was shortened by 2 bases and J by 5 bases, with 10 bases between the two germline ends. Germline-derived CDR1 and CDR2 are KGHSH and LQKENI. The CDR3 loop reads CASSPDTRENIQYF. CDR3 nucleotide sequence: TGTGCCAGCTCACCAGATACCCGGGAAAACATTCAGTACTTC.

V and J are TRBV5-1 and TRBJ1-2; 9 nucleotides agree with TRBD1. After removal of 4 bases from V and 2 bases from J, the junction contained 3 bases not matched to a gene. The CDR3 loop spans 14 amino acids. The germline V gene has CDR1 SGHRS and CDR2 YFSETQ. The CDR3 DNA reads TGCGCCAGCAGCACGGGACAGGGCAACTATGGCTACACCTTC. Its translation is CASSTGQGNYGYTF.

V usage is TRBV11-2 and J usage is TRBJ1-1; tentatively, D is TRBD1 (6 bases). The length of the CDR3 is 15 residues. The V end lost 2 bases, the J end lost 2 bases, and 12 bases lay between the germline ends. CDR1 is SGHAT and CDR2 is FQNNGV in the germline V gene. DNA of the CDR3: TGTGCCAGCAGCTTAAACCCGGACAGAAACACTGAAGCTTTCTTT. As protein: CASSLNPDRNTEAFF.

The chain uses TRBV12-3 or TRBV12-4 and TRBJ1-1, with a tentative D call TRBD1 (5 bases). The CDR3 spans 13 residues. V lost 3 bases, J lost 6 bases, and 11 bases lay in between. The DNA for the CDR3 is TGTGCCAGCAGTTTTGGAACAGGCGCTGAAGCTTTCTTT. As protein: CASSFGTGAEAFF.

This chain uses TRBV27 with TRBJ2-7; 11 bases are shared with TRBD1. V dropped 6 bases and J dropped 3; count of bases not matched to a gene: 16. The CDR3 spans 18 residues. Germline-derived CDR1 and CDR2 are MNHEY and SMNVEV (reference sequence). CDR3 bases: TGTGCCAGCAGGGCCGGGACAGGGGGAAAAGGAGGGCTCTACGAGCAGTACTTC. Translation gives CASRAGTGGKGGLYEQYF.

This chain uses TRBV10-3 with TRBJ2-7; the D gene is possibly TRBD1 (6 bases). CDR1 and CDR2 from the germline V gene are ENHRY and SYGVKD. Deletions cut 8 bases from V and 7 bases from J, with 12 bases between. This CDR3 contains 11 residues. The CDR3 sequence is CAISQGQEQYF. CDR3 nucleotides: TGTGCCATCTCTCAGGGACAAGAGCAGTACTTC.

This rearrangement joins TRBV7-2 to TRBJ2-7; no reliable D call. The length of the CDR3 is 11 residues. V lost 5 bases, J lost 6 bases, and 8 bases lay in between. Germline-derived CDR1 and CDR2 are SGHTA and FQGNSA. The CDR3 nucleotides read TGTGCCAGCAGCAGCCCCCCCGAGCAGTACTTC. Protein: CASSSPPEQYF.

The J gene is TRBJ2-1, the V gene TRBV10-1; 9 nucleotides match TRBD2. CDR1 and CDR2 (germline): WNHNN, SYGVQD (reference sequence). The J segment lost 8 bases and the V segment lost 6 bases, leaving 11 bases of the junction unmatched. There are 15 residues in the CDR3. The CDR3 nucleotides read TGCGCCAGCAGCAATGGGACTAGCTATGAGGATGAGCAGTTCTTC. It is translated as CASSNGTSYEDEQFF.

The CDR3 reads CASSLLVRKTGELFF. The CDR3 coding sequence is TGTGCCAGCAGCTTATTGGTCAGGAAGACCGGGGAGCTGTTTTTT. The chain has TRBV7-9 and TRBJ2-2; no definite D call. Trimming stripped 2 bases from V and 5 bases from J, with 12 bases between. The CDR3 totals 15 residues. Looked up from germline, CDR1 is SEHNR and CDR2 is FQNEAQ (reference sequence).

The rearrangement joins TRBV4-1 to TRBJ1-4; the match to TRBD1 covers 7 bases. Germline V gene sequence: CDR1 MGHRA, CDR2 YSYEKL. CDR3 length equals 13 residues. V was pared by 0 bases and J by 10 bases, with 2 bases of the junction left unmatched. The CDR3 region is CASSQEQGGKLFF. The DNA for the CDR3 is TGCGCCAGCAGCCAAGAGCAGGGGGGAAAACTGTTTTTT.

The chain couples TRBV5-1 to TRBJ1-3; tentative D call: TRBD1 (5 bases). This CDR3 region has 14 residues. Looked up from germline, CDR1 is SGHRS and CDR2 is YFSETQ. V gave up 0 bases and J gave up 1 base, with 5 bases separating them. The CDR3 sequence: CASSLEGSGNTIYF. The CDR3 DNA follows: TGCGCCAGCAGCTTGGAGGGGTCTGGAAACACCATATATTTT. The variable domain in full, completed from reference TRBV5-1 and TRBJ1-3, reads KAGVTQTPRYLIKTRGQQVTLSCSPISGHRSVSWYQQTPGQGLQFLFEYFSETQRNKGNFPGRFSGRQFSNSRSEMNVSTLELGDSALYLCASSLEGSGNTIYFGEGSWLTVV.

The CDR3 nucleotides read TGTGCCAGCAGCTTAAACTCGAACACAGATACGCAGTATTTT. This codes for CASSLNSNTDTQYF. The chain is built from TRBV11-1 and TRBJ2-3; no reliable D call. Germline CDR1 reads SGHAT; CDR2 reads FQDESV (reference sequence). The CDR3 has 14 amino acids. V lost 2 bases and J 2 bases, leaving 8 bases between the germline ends.

This clone has a single count. The chain carries TRBV11-2 and TRBJ1-1; TRBD1 matches 9 bases. In germline, CDR1 is SGHAT, CDR2 FQNNGV. CDR3 length: 14 amino acids. Germline trimming cut 4 bases from V and 5 bases from J; bases unmatched to any gene: 5. The CDR3 protein is CASSSRTGVTEAFF. The CDR3 region has the DNA TGTGCCAGCAGCTCCAGGACAGGGGTTACTGAAGCTTTCTTT.

This chain connects TRBV28 to TRBJ1-2; D is possibly TRBD1 (6 bases). Germline loops: CDR1 MDHEN, CDR2 SYDVKM. The CDR3 has 12 residues. V was pared by 5 bases and J by 7 bases, with 11 bases between. The CDR3 DNA is TGTGCCAGCAGTGTATACAGGGCTGGCTACACCTTC. It translates to CASSVYRAGYTF.